This T cell receptor (beta chain) comes out of a study of graft-versus-host responses after intestinal transplantation. Only in-frame clones appear in the TCRdb table, and some are missing; sequencing was by immunoSEQ multiplex PCR. The repertoire consists of over 100,000 clones, with approximately 90% occurring once and the leading ten covering approximately 0.22%. Germline V CDR1 and CDR2: KGHSH, LQKENI. The CDR3 has 13 amino acids. Trimming removed 3 bases from V and 1 base from J, with 6 bases in between. Regarding this clone: Its antigen remains unknown. The identical CDR3 is also encoded by other nucleotide sequences in the sample.

General study results and limits: GvH clones were identified in recipient marrow, with some first appearing in ileum or blood.

V and J are TRBV18 and TRBJ1-1; D not certain. The sample in question was unstimulated CD4+ T cells sorted from spleen or lymph node cells, obtained before transplant. The receptor was isolated from a human donor who was the organ donor for an intestinal transplant. The CDR3 protein is CASSPPGNTEAFF. CDR3 sequence (DNA): TGTGCCAGCTCACCCCCAGGGAACACTGAAGCTTTCTTT.